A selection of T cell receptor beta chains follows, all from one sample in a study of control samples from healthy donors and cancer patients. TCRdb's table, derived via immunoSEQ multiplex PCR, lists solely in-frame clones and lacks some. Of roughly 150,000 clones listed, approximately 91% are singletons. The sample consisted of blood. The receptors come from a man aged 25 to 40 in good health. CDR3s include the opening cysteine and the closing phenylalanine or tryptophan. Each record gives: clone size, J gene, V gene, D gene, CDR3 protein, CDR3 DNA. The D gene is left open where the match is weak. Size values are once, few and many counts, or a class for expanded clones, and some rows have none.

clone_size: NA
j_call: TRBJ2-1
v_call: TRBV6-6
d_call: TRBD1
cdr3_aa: CASSLGGTYNEQFF
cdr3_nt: TGTGCCAGCAGCTTAGGGGGCACCTACAATGAGCAGTTCTTC

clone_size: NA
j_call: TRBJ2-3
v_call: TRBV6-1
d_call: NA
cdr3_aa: CASSENWRAHSTDTQYF
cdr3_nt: TGTGCCAGCAGTGAAAACTGGCGAGCACATAGCACAGATACGCAGTATTTT

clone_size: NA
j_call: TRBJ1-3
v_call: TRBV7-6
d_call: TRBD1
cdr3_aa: CASSLGGQGSSGNTIYF
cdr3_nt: TGTGCCAGCAGCTTGGGGGGACAGGGAAGCTCTGGAAACACCATATATTTT

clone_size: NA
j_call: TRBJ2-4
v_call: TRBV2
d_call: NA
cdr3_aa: CASSEAQEKNIQYF
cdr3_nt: TGTGCCAGCAGTGAGGCGCAGGAGAAAAACATTCAGTACTTC

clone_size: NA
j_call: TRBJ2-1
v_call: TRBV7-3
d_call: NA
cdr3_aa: CASSFSEGGEQFF
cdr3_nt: TGTGCCAGCAGCTTTTCAGAAGGGGGTGAGCAGTTCTTC

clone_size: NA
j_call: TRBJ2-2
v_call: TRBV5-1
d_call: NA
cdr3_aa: CASSLYGRSYTGELFF
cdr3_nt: TGCGCCAGCAGCTTGTATGGCAGGTCATATACTGGGGAGCTGTTTTTT

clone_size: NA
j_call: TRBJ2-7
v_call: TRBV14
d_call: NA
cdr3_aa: CASSQEPGQSYEQYF
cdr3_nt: TGTGCCAGCAGCCAAGAACCCGGACAGTCGTACGAGCAGTACTTC

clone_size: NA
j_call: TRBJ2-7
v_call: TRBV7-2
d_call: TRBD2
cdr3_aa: CASRESGLAGYEQYF
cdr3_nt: TGTGCCAGCAGGGAGTCCGGACTAGCGGGTTACGAGCAGTACTTC

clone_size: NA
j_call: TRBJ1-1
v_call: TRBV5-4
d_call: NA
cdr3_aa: CASSSYQGSTEAFF
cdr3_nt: TGTGCCAGCAGCTCTTATCAGGGATCCACTGAAGCTTTCTTT

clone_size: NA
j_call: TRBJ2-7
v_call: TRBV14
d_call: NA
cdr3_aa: CASSQEGGRTSYEQYF
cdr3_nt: TGTGCCAGCAGCCAAGAAGGCGGACGGACCTCCTACGAGCAGTACTTC

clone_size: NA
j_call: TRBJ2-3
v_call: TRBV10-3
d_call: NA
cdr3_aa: CAISENGGSTDTQYF
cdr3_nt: TGTGCCATCAGTGAGAATGGCGGAAGCACAGATACGCAGTATTTT

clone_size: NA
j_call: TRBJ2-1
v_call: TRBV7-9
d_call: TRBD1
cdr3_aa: CASSWTGTAYNEQFF
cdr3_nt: TGTGCCAGCAGCTGGACAGGGACAGCCTACAATGAGCAGTTCTTC

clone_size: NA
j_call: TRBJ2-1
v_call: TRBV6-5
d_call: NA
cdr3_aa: CASSPWSSANNEQFF
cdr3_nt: TGTGCCAGCAGTCCTTGGTCGTCAGCAAACAATGAGCAGTTCTTC

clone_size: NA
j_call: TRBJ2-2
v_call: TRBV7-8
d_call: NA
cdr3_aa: CASSPPQTGELFF
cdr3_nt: TGTGCCAGCAGCCCCCCCCAAACCGGGGAGCTGTTTTTT

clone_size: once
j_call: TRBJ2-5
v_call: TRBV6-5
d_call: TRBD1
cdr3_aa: CASNRDRGEETQYF
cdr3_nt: TGTGCCAGCAACCGGGACAGGGGTGAAGAGACCCAGTACTTC

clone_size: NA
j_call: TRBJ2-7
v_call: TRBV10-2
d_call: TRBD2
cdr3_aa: CASSDGSGGLRSYEQYF
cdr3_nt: TGCGCCAGCAGTGACGGGTCGGGGGGACTGAGATCCTACGAGCAGTACTTC

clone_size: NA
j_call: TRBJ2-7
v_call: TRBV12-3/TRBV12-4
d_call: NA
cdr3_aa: CASSGQLTYEQYF
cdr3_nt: TGTGCCAGTTCGGGACAACTAACCTACGAGCAGTACTTC

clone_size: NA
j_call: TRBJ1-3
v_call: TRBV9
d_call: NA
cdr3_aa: CASSVGKGAGNTIYF
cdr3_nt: TGTGCCAGCAGCGTAGGCAAAGGGGCAGGAAACACCATATATTTT

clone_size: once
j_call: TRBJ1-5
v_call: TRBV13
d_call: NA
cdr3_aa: CASSLGLHQPQHF
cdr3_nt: TGTGCCAGCAGCTTAGGCCTCCATCAGCCCCAGCATTTT

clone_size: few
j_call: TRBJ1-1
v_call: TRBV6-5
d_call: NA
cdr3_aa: CASRLITKGVGEAFF
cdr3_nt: TGTGCCAGCAGGCTCATTACGAAAGGGGTTGGTGAAGCTTTCTTT

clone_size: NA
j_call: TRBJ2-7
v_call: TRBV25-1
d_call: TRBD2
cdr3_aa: CASSEWYAGENPEQYF
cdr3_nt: TGTGCCAGCAGTGAATGGTATGCGGGGGAAAACCCCGAGCAGTACTTC

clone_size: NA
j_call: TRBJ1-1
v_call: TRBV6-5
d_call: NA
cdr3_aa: CASSYSSQIRNTEAFF
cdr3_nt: TGTGCCAGCAGTTACTCGTCTCAGATCCGGAACACTGAAGCTTTCTTT